The TCR beta chain described here comes from a study of healthy donors' naive CD4 and CD8 T cells. Study observations and caveats: A reported CD4+/CD8+ bias affected most V and J genes in naive cells. Bulk sequencing left alpha and beta chains unpaired. The study did not address homeostatic proliferation effects in naive T cells.

CDR1 MNHEY and CDR2 SVGAGI come from the germline V gene. The CDR3 length is 14 residues. V was cut by 0 bases and J by 2 bases, with 8 bases left in between. Each TCR library used 500 ng of total RNA and a linear amplification protocol. Via MiXCR, TCRdb re-called the reads, giving one row per CDR3 protein. The sample lists 150,000 to 200,000 distinct CDR3 sequences, 65% to 75% seen once, with about 2.3% in the top ten. Comments on this clonotype: Antigen: not known.

V gene TRBV6-5 combines with J gene TRBJ2-7, with D possibly being TRBD1 (6 bases). The source is a pool of human donors in good health; the sample pools cells from several healthy donors. Specimen: naive CD4+ and CD8+ T cells sorted from blood, pooled from several donors. CDR3 bases: TGTGCCAGCAGTTACTCGGGACAACCCTACGAGCAGTACTTC. This gives the protein CASSYSGQPYEQYF.